This paragraph reports one TCR beta chain. The data derive from a study of PD-L1 blockade in urothelial cancer. In the study overall: Patients arrived having already received 0 to 3 prior chemotherapy regimens. Analysis of blood occurred 3 weeks (second dose) and 6 weeks after treatment start.

Noted time point: peripheral blood 6 weeks after treatment start. Germline values: CDR1 SGHVS, CDR2 FQNEAQ. V was shortened by 1 base and J by 4 bases, with 11 bases between the two germline ends. The CDR3 length is 15 residues. TCRdb's table, derived via immunoSEQ multiplex PCR, lists solely in-frame clones and lacks some. Of around 100,000 clones listed, 75% to 95% are singletons. The sequences come from PBMCs, collected around atezolizumab (anti-PD-L1) treatment. This clonotype was sampled from a man in his 60s with urothelial cancer. J is TRBJ1-5 and V is TRBV7-8; tentative D call: TRBD1 (5 bases). The CDR3 bases are TGTGCCAGCAGCTTAGAGGCAGGGCCGAATCAGCCCCAGCATTTT. It translates to CASSLEAGPNQPQHF.